The 19 T cell receptor beta chains reported below all come from one sample, sequenced in a study of T cells after yellow fever vaccination. TCRdb independently ran MiXCR on the 5' RACE reads; one entry per CDR3 protein. The sample yields under 400,000 distinct CDR3 sequences, around a tenth seen once. The sequencing used PBMCs, collected on the day of the first yellow fever vaccination. The receptors shown here come from a man aged 18-30 years who received the YFV17D yellow fever vaccine.

Many counts were recorded for this clonotype. The chain combines TRBV7-6 with TRBJ2-1, with D uncertain. Germline V gives CDR1 SGHVS, CDR2 FNYEAQ. V dropped 0 bases and J dropped 6 bases, with 12 bases sitting between them. The CDR3 loop spans 15 amino acids. DNA of the CDR3: TGTGCCAGCAGCTTAGCCCCTACCTCGGGCAATGAGCAGTTCTTC. Translation gives CASSLAPTSGNEQFF.

The gene calls are TRBV25-1 and TRBJ1-2, with a possible D match to TRBD1 (6 bases). CDR3 length: 13 amino acids. Germline CDR1 reads MGHDK; CDR2 reads SYGVNS. With 7 bases removed from V and 5 bases from J, the gap between germline ends came to 14 bases. The CDR3 is CASKGGGPYGYTF. The CDR3 DNA reads as TGTGCCAGCAAGGGGGGGGGCCCGTATGGCTACACCTTC.

The genes are TRBV2 and TRBJ1-3, with D tentatively TRBD1 (5 bases). The CDR3 runs 14 residues. Per the germline V gene, CDR1 is SNHLY and CDR2 is FYNNEI. Trimming cost V 4 bases and J 0 bases, with 7 bases left between them. In DNA form, the CDR3 reads TGTGCCAGCAGTGCCGGGACCTCTGGAAACACCATATATTTT. Its translation is CASSAGTSGNTIYF.

The rearrangement joins TRBV7-9 to TRBJ2-3, with a possible D match to TRBD1 (5 bases). The V gene lost 3 bases and the J gene lost 2 bases, with 15 bases spanning the gap. CDR3 length: 16 amino acids. Germline V gives CDR1 SEHNR, CDR2 FQNEAQ (reference sequence). CDR3 in DNA: TGTGCCAGCAGCTTCCCCTTAGACAGCTACACAGATACGCAGTATTTT. It specifies CASSFPLDSYTDTQYF.

This clonotype came up many times. The chain combines TRBV10-3 with TRBJ2-7; maybe TRBD1 (5 bases). The CDR3 is made up of 13 amino acids. Trimming removed 2 bases at V and 2 bases at J, with 7 bases between. Germline V gives CDR1 ENHRY, CDR2 SYGVKD. CDR3 in amino acids: CAISEVRAYEQYF. Here the CDR3 DNA reads TGTGCCATCAGTGAGGTCAGGGCCTACGAGCAGTACTTC.

This clonotype was found a few times. The rearrangement links TRBV6-2 or TRBV6-3 to TRBJ1-1, with unresolved D. The CDR3 loop spans 13 amino acids. The germline V and J ends were trimmed by 1 base and 6 bases, with 9 bases remaining between them. Germline-derived CDR1 and CDR2 are MNHEY and SVGEGT. The chain's CDR3 is CASSYWGNAEAFF. Here the CDR3 DNA reads TGTGCCAGCAGTTACTGGGGTAACGCTGAAGCTTTCTTT.

The sample holds a few counts of this clonotype. V gene TRBV5-1 combines with J gene TRBJ1-1; no firm D call. The V gene's germline CDR1 is SGHRS and CDR2 YFSETQ. CDR3 length equals 13 residues. Trimming left V 0 bases short and J 6 bases short, with 9 bases between. For the CDR3, the DNA is TGCGCCAGCAGCTTGGCCGAGGGCCCTGAAGCTTTCTTT. This codes for CASSLAEGPEAFF.

This clonotype has only a few counts. V usage is TRBV12-3 or TRBV12-4 and J usage is TRBJ1-3, with no clear D. V lost 4 bases to trimming and J lost 4 bases, with 8 bases between them. This CDR3 contains 13 residues. CDR3: CASSSRSGNTIYF. The CDR3 region has the DNA TGTGCCAGCAGTTCTAGGTCCGGAAACACCATATATTTT.

This clonotype was seen only a few times. J is TRBJ1-1 and V is TRBV7-9; 9 nucleotides line up with TRBD1. This CDR3 is 13 amino acids long. Germline V gene lookup returns CDR1 SEHNR and CDR2 FQNEAQ (reference sequence). With 4 bases clipped from V and 4 bases from J, the junction kept 1 base outside the gene matches. CDR3 in amino acids: CASSWTGVTEAFF. The CDR3 bases are TGTGCCAGCAGCTGGACAGGGGTCACTGAAGCTTTCTTT.

The genes are TRBV10-3 and TRBJ2-6; a possible D gene is TRBD2 (6 bases). V gave up 2 bases and J gave up 0 bases, with 17 bases separating them. CDR3 length: 19 amino acids. The germline V gene encodes CDR1 ENHRY and CDR2 SYGVKD. CDR3 protein: CAISEVRGGVISGANVLTF. The CDR3 nucleotides read TGTGCCATCAGTGAGGTTCGGGGCGGGGTCATCTCTGGGGCCAACGTCCTGACTTTC.

The rearrangement links TRBV5-5 to TRBJ2-7; D possibly corresponds to TRBD1 (5 bases). CDR3 length: 14 residues. Germline CDR1 SGHKS, CDR2 YYEKEE (reference sequence). V gave up 2 bases and J gave up 6 bases, with 15 bases separating them. CDR3 sequence: CASSFFAGWSEQYV. The CDR3, as DNA: TGTGCCAGCAGCTTCTTCGCAGGGTGGAGCGAGCAGTACGTC.

This clonotype was observed a few times. CDR3 amino acids: CASSQTWLGTGELFF. In DNA, the CDR3 is TGTGCCAGCAGCCAGACGTGGTTGGGAACCGGGGAGCTGTTTTTT. The rearrangement joins TRBV12-3 or TRBV12-4 to TRBJ2-2; D call uncertain. Deletions cut 6 bases from V and 5 bases from J, with 16 bases between. The CDR3 spans 15 residues.

This clonotype was seen many times. This rearrangement joins TRBV27 to TRBJ1-3; D remains unclear. Germline CDR1 and CDR2: MNHEY and SMNVEV (reference sequence). The CDR3 totals 15 residues. The V end was cut by 6 bases, the J end by 0 bases, with 12 bases between. The CDR3 nucleotides are TGTGCCAGCAGGCGTGCCGCCAGCTCTGGAAACACCATATATTTT. Translation gives CASRRAASSGNTIYF.

This clonotype was observed a few times. V usage is TRBV7-8 and J usage is TRBJ2-3, with D maybe TRBD1 (5 bases). V lost 1 base, J lost 2 bases, and 10 bases lay in between. Germline V gene sequence: CDR1 SGHVS, CDR2 FQNEAQ. This CDR3 comprises 15 residues. The CDR3 DNA reads as TGTGCCAGCAGCTTAGTGACAGCTCTCACAGATACGCAGTATTTT. It is translated as CASSLVTALTDTQYF.

The J gene is TRBJ2-5, the V gene TRBV12-3 or TRBV12-4; D is unresolved. The V end lost 4 bases, the J end lost 5 bases, and 14 bases lay between the germline ends. There are 14 residues in the CDR3. In DNA form, the CDR3 reads TGTGCCAGCAGTTATACCCGCGGACGGGAGACCCAGTACTTC. Protein: CASSYTRGRETQYF.

This clonotype was recorded a few times. The chain uses TRBV20-1 and TRBJ2-7, with TRBD2 identical over 10 bases. Per the germline V gene, CDR1 is DFQATT and CDR2 is SNEGSKA (reference sequence). The CDR3 totals 14 residues. V lost 2 bases to trimming and J lost 6 bases; unmatched junction nucleotides: 7. The CDR3 is CSARRLASGGEQYF. The CDR3 region has the DNA TGCAGTGCTAGAAGACTCGCTAGCGGGGGCGAGCAGTACTTC.

This clonotype was counted between two and nine times. V usage is TRBV6-1 and J usage is TRBJ2-7; weak D call: TRBD2 (5 bases). Germline loops: CDR1 MNHNS, CDR2 SASEGT. The CDR3 covers 10 residues. V was pared by 1 base and J by 11 bases, with 6 bases between. CDR3 coding DNA: TGTGCCAGCAGTGAAGGGGAGAAGTACTTC. Residues: CASSEGEKYF.

The V call is TRBV5-6, the J call TRBJ1-6; 11 bases line up with TRBD1. V gave up 0 bases and J gave up 9 bases; unmatched junction bases: 8. This CDR3 is built from 17 residues. Per germline, CDR1 SGHDT and CDR2 YYEEEE. The CDR3 region is CASSLALGTGGFSPLHF. CDR3 in DNA: TGTGCCAGCAGCTTGGCCTTGGGGACAGGGGGATTTTCACCCCTCCACTTT.

As to this clonotype: An end of the junction does not agree with germline; a read error may underlie this. V usage is TRBV18 and J usage is TRBJ1-1, with TRBD1 as a possible D gene (5 bases). Germline V gene sequence: CDR1 KGHSH, CDR2 LQKENI. This CDR3 is built from 12 residues. In DNA form, the CDR3 reads TGTGCCAGCTCACCACAGGACAAGCAACCTGTTTTT. Translated, it gives CASSPQDKQPVF.